This T cell receptor (beta chain) came from a study of beta chain features in type 1 diabetes. Turning to the study itself: There was similarity between patients and healthy donors in age, gender and cell yields. Cells sorted and examined across all samples totaled 85 million to 130 million.

V shed 2 bases and J shed 0 bases, with 7 bases lying between them. CDR1 is GTSNPN, CDR2 SVGIG, per germline (reference sequence). This CDR3 comprises 14 residues. Every bit of the isolated RNA underwent reverse transcription, so sequencing read expressed TCRB transcripts. Some clones are missing from TCRdb's copy, which holds only in-frame ones; the method was immunoSEQ multiplex PCR. The table includes about 360,000 clones, 10% to 15% detected once. This clone has just a few counts. Its specificity is unknown. Study-wide results and limits: Researchers reported that naive, central memory and Treg TCRB repertoires appeared more similar in patients than in healthy donors.

A CD45RO/CCR7/CD25/CD127/CD95/CD27 panel sorted naive, central memory, regulatory and stem cell-like memory CD4+ cells. This rearrangement joins TRBV30 to TRBJ1-4; D is ambiguous. Material for sequencing was naive CD4+ T cells from blood. The clonotype was recovered from a man younger than 35 in good health. As DNA, the CDR3 is TGTGCCTGGAGTATCGGGGCAACTAATGAAAAACTGTTTTTT. Amino acids: CAWSIGATNEKLFF.